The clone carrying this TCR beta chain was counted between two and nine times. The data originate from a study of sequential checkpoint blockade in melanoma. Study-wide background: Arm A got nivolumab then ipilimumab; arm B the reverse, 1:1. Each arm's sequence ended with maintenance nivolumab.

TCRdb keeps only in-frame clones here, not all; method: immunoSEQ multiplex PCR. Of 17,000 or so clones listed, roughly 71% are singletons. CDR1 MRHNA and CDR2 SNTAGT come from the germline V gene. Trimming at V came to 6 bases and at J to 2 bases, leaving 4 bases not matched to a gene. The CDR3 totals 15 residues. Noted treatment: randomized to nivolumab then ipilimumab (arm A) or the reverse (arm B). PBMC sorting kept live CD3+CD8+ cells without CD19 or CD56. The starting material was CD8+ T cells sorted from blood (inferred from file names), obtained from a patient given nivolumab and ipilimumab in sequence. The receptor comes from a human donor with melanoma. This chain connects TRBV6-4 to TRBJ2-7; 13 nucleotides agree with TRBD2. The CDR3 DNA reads TGTGCCAGCAGACTAGGGACTAGCGGGGCCTACGAGCAGTACTTC. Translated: CASRLGTSGAYEQYF.